The entry that follows covers one TCR beta chain sequence. Authors' analysis steps: Estimates of nucleated cell counts were drawn from the amplification of reference gene primers. Some clones are missing from TCRdb's copy, which holds only in-frame ones; the method was immunoSEQ multiplex PCR. V and J calls plus clone size are reproduced from that table; the DNA served to infer D and trimming. Seen here are approximately 12,000 clones, 92% observed once, and the top ten hold about 28%. The data belong to a study of blood T cell repertoires in COVID-19. For the study at large: Researchers got acute and convalescent COVID-19 samples from the United States, Italy and Spain. PBMCs, B-cell-depleted T cells, or T cells provided the cDNA or gDNA that made up the material.

This sequence originates from a woman in her sixties or seventies with active COVID-19. Input material: peripheral blood.

The CDR3 is CASSQAVGAGFETQYF. CDR3 coding DNA: TGTGCCAGCAGCCAGGCGGTGGGGGCAGGGTTTGAGACCCAGTACTTC. The chain couples TRBV7-9 to TRBJ2-5, with TRBD1 as a possible D gene (6 bases). V was trimmed by 5 bases and J by 5 bases, leaving 21 bases between them. The CDR3 extends over 16 amino acids. Germline loops: CDR1 SEHNR, CDR2 FQNEAQ (reference sequence).